These 29 T cell receptor beta chains were all obtained from the same sample, sequenced in a study of cytomegalovirus exposure and HLA in healthy donors. 60 Vbeta and 13 Jbeta primers were used in PCR. Method: immunoSEQ multiplex PCR; TCRdb's copy keeps in-frame clones and lacks some. The sample includes some 110,000 clones, roughly 74% seen only once; the top ten take 3.6%. The sequenced material came from PBMCs. The source is a man aged 40-49 years in good health and CMV-seronegative.

The chain couples TRBV9 to TRBJ2-7, with D possibly matching TRBD2 (6 bases). In germline, CDR1 is SGDLS, CDR2 YYNGEE. This CDR3 contains 17 residues. V lost 3 bases and J lost 2, with 21 bases in between. In DNA form, the CDR3 reads TGTGCCAGCAGCGCAACGGGACTGACTGTACCTACCTACGAGCAGTACTTC. Protein: CASSATGLTVPTYEQYF.

The chain combines TRBV6-4 with TRBJ1-2, with D perhaps TRBD1 (5 bases). Germline assignment: CDR1 MRHNA and CDR2 SNTAGT. V lost 3 bases, J lost 6 bases, and 14 bases lay in between. The CDR3 has 14 residues. CDR3 nucleotides: TGTGCCAGCAGTGAAAGCGCAGGGCCCCATGGCTACACCTTC. This gives the protein CASSESAGPHGYTF.

The rearrangement uses TRBV5-4 and TRBJ2-3; a weak D match, TRBD2 (5 bases). Germline CDR1 and CDR2: SGHNT and YYREEE (reference sequence). The CDR3 runs to 13 residues. V dropped 2 bases and J dropped 6 bases, with 10 bases sitting between them. The CDR3 loop reads CASSFGVSDTQYF. CDR3 coding DNA: TGTGCCAGCAGCTTCGGGGTATCCGATACGCAGTATTTT.

This clone was recorded once. CDR3 residues: CASSDGGHRYGYTF. The CDR3 DNA sequence: TGTGCCAGCAGTGATGGGGGACACCGCTATGGCTACACCTTC. J is TRBJ1-2 and V is TRBV6-1, with a possible D match to TRBD1 (6 bases). With 3 bases removed from V and 4 bases from J, the gap between germline ends came to 12 bases. The CDR3 spans 14 residues. In germline, CDR1 is MNHNS, CDR2 SASEGT.

This chain uses TRBV7-2 with TRBJ2-7; possibly TRBD1 for D (5 bases). Germline CDR1 SGHTA, CDR2 FQGNSA. The CDR3 is 14 amino acids. Trimming removed 5 bases from V and 1 base from J, with 12 bases in between. The CDR3 region is CASSTGQWSYEQYF. The CDR3 DNA reads as TGTGCCAGCAGCACAGGTCAGTGGTCCTACGAGCAGTACTTC.

This clone was observed a handful of times. This chain joins TRBV2 and TRBJ1-4, with D possibly TRBD1 on 6 matching bases. V dropped 6 bases and J dropped 8 bases, with 16 bases sitting between them. The CDR3 sequence is 14 residues long. Germline V gene lookup returns CDR1 SNHLY and CDR2 FYNNEI. In nucleotides, the CDR3 is TGTGCCAGCAGGGCCCGGGGGGCTCGGGAAAAACTGTTTTTT. The encoded protein is CASRARGAREKLFF.

The chain carries TRBV18 and TRBJ2-2, with D perhaps matching TRBD1 (6 bases). In germline, CDR1 is KGHSH, CDR2 LQKENI. Deletions cut 0 bases from V and 5 bases from J, with 16 bases between. The CDR3 is 17 amino acids. CDR3 sequence: CASSPPTGVGGTGELFF. As DNA, the CDR3 is TGTGCCAGCTCACCACCGACAGGCGTGGGCGGTACCGGGGAGCTGTTTTTT.

In this sample, this clone turned up once. The CDR3 loop is CSARASYEQYF. The CDR3 nucleotides read TGCAGTGCTAGAGCGAGCTACGAGCAGTACTTC. The gene calls are TRBV20-1 and TRBJ2-7; D is unclear. CDR3 length: 11 residues. Trimming removed 1 base from V and 3 bases from J, with 4 bases in between. CDR1 and CDR2 (germline): DFQATT, SNEGSKA (reference sequence).

The chain links TRBV7-3 to TRBJ2-7, with TRBD1 matching over 9 bases. Per germline, CDR1 SGHTA and CDR2 FQGTGA. V dropped 2 bases and J dropped 0; count of bases not matched to a gene: 5. The CDR3 totals 16 residues. CDR3 region: CASSLYGTGTSYEQYF. In nucleotides, the CDR3 is TGTGCCAGCAGCTTATATGGGACAGGGACCTCCTACGAGCAGTACTTC. Full variable domain (missing parts from reference TRBV7-3 and TRBJ2-7): GAGVSQTPSNKVTEKGKYVELRCDPISGHTALYWYRQSLGQGPEFLIYFQGTGAADDSGLPNDRFFAVRPEGSVSTLKIQRTERGDSAVYLCASSLYGTGTSYEQYFGPGTRLTVT.

This clone was found once. This chain uses TRBV6-1 with TRBJ1-6; 8 nucleotides line up with TRBD1. Germline values: CDR1 MNHNS, CDR2 SASEGT. The CDR3 has 13 residues. Trimming took 8 bases from V and 6 from J; bases not matched to a gene: 3. The CDR3 is CASSGQGNSPLHF. The CDR3 bases are TGTGCCAGCTCCGGACAGGGTAATTCACCCCTCCACTTT.

The chain uses TRBV2 and TRBJ2-2; D is ambiguous. V lost 7 bases and J lost 0, with 12 bases in between. This CDR3 has 15 residues. The germline V gene encodes CDR1 SNHLY and CDR2 FYNNEI. The CDR3 sequence is CASNRMLANTGELFF. The CDR3 DNA reads TGTGCCAGCAACCGGATGCTAGCGAACACCGGGGAGCTGTTTTTT.

V usage is TRBV28 and J usage is TRBJ1-1; D may be TRBD1 (5 bases). Trimming left V 4 bases short and J 11 bases short, with 14 bases between. Germline CDR1 MDHEN, CDR2 SYDVKM. The CDR3 has 12 residues. The CDR3 DNA follows: TGTGCCAGCAGTTGGGGCCAAATAACGGCTTTCTTT. Translating it yields CASSWGQITAFF.

The rearrangement joins TRBV6-6 to TRBJ2-3; 9 nucleotides match TRBD2. This CDR3 is 15 amino acids long. Germline loops: CDR1 MNHNY, CDR2 SVGAGI (reference sequence). CDR3 protein: CVTRGAGGPLDTQYF. CDR3 DNA sequence: TGTGTTACGAGAGGGGCGGGGGGGCCCTTAGATACGCAGTATTTT.

This clone was detected only a few times. The chain has TRBV18 and TRBJ1-1, with D perhaps TRBD1 (5 bases). There are 15 residues in the CDR3. Germline CDR1 reads KGHSH; CDR2 reads LQKENI. V was shortened by 3 bases and J by 3 bases, with 14 bases between the two germline ends. In DNA, the CDR3 is TGTGCCAGCTCACCTATACGGGGGGTCGACACTGAAGCTTTCTTT. Amino acid sequence: CASSPIRGVDTEAFF.

In its sample, this clone was seen a few times. This chain connects TRBV7-3 to TRBJ2-3; D is possibly TRBD2 (7 bases). The V end was cut by 5 bases, the J end by 4 bases, with 19 bases between. The germline CDR1 and CDR2 sequences are SGHTA and FQGTGA. The CDR3 runs 16 residues. CDR3: CASSPLGGRSPDTQYF. The CDR3 nucleotides read TGTGCCAGCAGCCCTCTCGGGGGGCGCTCCCCAGATACGCAGTATTTT. The complete variable domain, with remaining parts taken from reference TRBV7-3 and TRBJ2-3, reads GAGVSQTPSNKVTEKGKYVELRCDPISGHTALYWYRQSLGQGPEFLIYFQGTGAADDSGLPNDRFFAVRPEGSVSTLKIQRTERGDSAVYLCASSPLGGRSPDTQYFGPGTRLTVL.

The chain recombines TRBV7-2 with TRBJ2-6, with TRBD1 matching over 7 bases. Per germline, CDR1 SGHTA and CDR2 FQGNSA. CDR3 length: 18 residues. After removal of 1 base from V and 0 bases from J, the junction contained 6 bases not matched to a gene. The CDR3 DNA reads TGTGCCAGCAGCTTAGGAGGGACAGACTCCTCTGGGGCCAACGTCCTGACTTTC. Translated, it gives CASSLGGTDSSGANVLTF.

The genes are TRBV7-4 and TRBJ1-2; 7 bases agree with TRBD1. CDR3 length: 16 residues. Per the germline V gene, CDR1 is SGHVT and CDR2 is SQSDAQ. Trimming removed 2 bases from V and 8 bases from J; junction bases left unmatched: 14. Written as DNA, the CDR3 is TGTGCCAGCAGCTTAAGGAAACGAGTTTCAGGGGGAGGCTACACCTTC. It codes for CASSLRKRVSGGGYTF.

The rearrangement links TRBV6-1 to TRBJ2-7, with D possibly matching TRBD1 (6 bases). Trimming cost V 1 base and J 4 bases, with 14 bases left between them. In germline, CDR1 is MNHNS, CDR2 SASEGT. CDR3 length: 15 amino acids. CDR3 protein: CASSEGTVSRYEQYF. CDR3 in DNA: TGTGCCAGCAGTGAAGGGACAGTTAGCCGGTACGAGCAGTACTTC.

The genes are TRBV27 and TRBJ1-1; no firm D call. Germline-derived CDR1 and CDR2 are MNHEY and SMNVEV (reference sequence). With 6 bases removed from V and 7 bases from J, the gap between germline ends came to 12 bases. The CDR3 contains 12 residues. The CDR3 sequence: CASSTGFNEAFF. CDR3 nucleotides: TGTGCCAGCAGCACCGGGTTTAATGAAGCTTTCTTT.

The chain combines TRBV14 with TRBJ2-1; possibly TRBD2 for D (6 bases). CDR1 is SGHDN and CDR2 is FVKESK in the germline V gene. V lost 4 bases, J lost 8 bases, and 15 bases lay in between. The CDR3 is 14 amino acids. The CDR3 sequence: CASSLGLLTDEQFF. The CDR3 region has the DNA TGTGCCAGCAGCCTGGGACTCCTTACGGATGAGCAGTTCTTC.

The chain carries TRBV28 and TRBJ2-7, with D possibly being TRBD2 (6 bases). Germline CDR1 is MDHEN and CDR2 is SYDVKM. Trimming stripped 4 bases from V and 4 bases from J, with 17 bases between. The CDR3 consists of 15 residues. The CDR3, as DNA: TGTGCCAGCAGTTCTGCTTGGGGACTTCGGTACGAGCAGTACTTC. It encodes CASSSAWGLRYEQYF.

This clone showed up just a few times. The gene calls are TRBV19 and TRBJ2-7, with TRBD1 matching over 12 bases. This CDR3 is 15 amino acids long. Trimming cost V 8 bases and J 5 bases; bases outside gene matches: 10. Germline V gene sequence: CDR1 LNHDA, CDR2 SQIVND (reference sequence). The CDR3 sequence is CASQPTGTGGHEQYF. The CDR3 DNA is TGTGCCAGTCAACCCACCGGGACAGGGGGCCACGAGCAGTACTTC.

The V and J genes are TRBV15 and TRBJ1-1; D remains unclear. Deletions cut 0 bases from V and 3 bases from J, with 8 bases between. CDR3 length equals 14 residues. Germline V gene sequence: CDR1 LNHNV, CDR2 YYDKDF (reference sequence). CDR3 protein: CATSRDHGYTEAFF. CDR3 DNA: TGTGCCACCAGCAGAGATCACGGGTACACTGAAGCTTTCTTT.

This clone was counted only a few times. The J gene is TRBJ2-7, the V gene TRBV4-1; TRBD1 matches at 7 bases. The germline gives CDR1 MGHRA, CDR2 YSYEKL. V was clipped by 0 bases and J by 6 bases; unmatched bases: 8. The CDR3 has 15 amino acids. The CDR3 DNA sequence: TGCGCCAGCAGCCAAGATCAGACAGGGTCTACCGAGCAGTACTTC. It translates to CASSQDQTGSTEQYF.

The CDR3 DNA is TGTGCCAGTAGTATAATTTTCTGGGCCAGGGACTATGGCTACACCTTC. This sequence encodes CASSIIFWARDYGYTF. The gene calls are TRBV19 and TRBJ1-2, with D possibly matching TRBD1 (5 bases). The germline V gene encodes CDR1 LNHDA and CDR2 SQIVND (reference sequence). V was trimmed by 2 bases and J by 3 bases, leaving 16 bases between them. There are 16 residues in the CDR3.

This chain links TRBV5-1 with TRBJ2-6; no reliable D call. Germline CDR1 is SGHRS and CDR2 is YFSETQ. This CDR3 region has 13 residues. V was cut by 4 bases and J by 1 base, with 3 bases left in between. The CDR3 DNA is TGCGCCAGCAGCCCGTCTGGGGCCAACGTCCTGACTTTC. Protein product: CASSPSGANVLTF.

This chain uses TRBV7-8 with TRBJ1-3; D may be TRBD1 (5 bases). Between the trimmed V and J ends, which lost 4 bases and 0 bases, there was a span of 10 bases. The CDR3 loop spans 15 amino acids. Germline V CDR1 and CDR2: SGHVS, FQNEAQ. The CDR3, as DNA: TGTGCCAGCAGCTCCACAGGCGTCTCTGGAAACACCATATATTTT. It is translated as CASSSTGVSGNTIYF.

V is TRBV5-1 and J is TRBJ1-3, with 8 bases that match TRBD1. In germline, CDR1 is SGHRS, CDR2 YFSETQ. The V gene end was trimmed by 0 bases and the J gene end by 1 base; junction bases not matched to a gene: 12. This CDR3 is 19 amino acids long. CDR3 coding DNA: TGCGCCAGCAGCTTGGAGGACAGGGCATCCTTGCGGTCTGGAAACACCATATATTTT. Amino acid sequence: CASSLEDRASLRSGNTIYF. Full variable domain (outside the CDR3, taken from reference TRBV5-1 and TRBJ1-3): KAGVTQTPRYLIKTRGQQVTLSCSPISGHRSVSWYQQTPGQGLQFLFEYFSETQRNKGNFPGRFSGRQFSNSRSEMNVSTLELGDSALYLCASSLEDRASLRSGNTIYFGEGSWLTVV.

This clone was seen only a few times. The rearrangement uses TRBV25-1 and TRBJ2-2; perhaps TRBD2 as D (5 bases). V lost 5 bases and J 0 bases, leaving 16 bases between the germline ends. The germline gives CDR1 MGHDK, CDR2 SYGVNS. This CDR3 has 17 residues. CDR3 region: CASSQDWGNPNTGELFF. The DNA of the CDR3 is TGTGCCAGCAGTCAGGACTGGGGAAACCCGAACACCGGGGAGCTGTTTTTT.